The 5 T cell receptor beta chains below were found in one sample sequenced in a study of cytomegalovirus exposure and HLA in healthy donors. The PCR contained 60 Vbeta and 13 Jbeta primers. Method: immunoSEQ multiplex PCR; TCRdb's copy keeps in-frame clones and lacks some. The sample carries about 130,000 clones, around 79% recorded once. Source material: PBMCs. These receptors all stem from a man in his forties or fifties in good health and CMV-seropositive.

The chain combines TRBV2 with TRBJ2-7, with D unresolved. The CDR3 consists of 11 residues. Germline CDR1 and CDR2: SNHLY and FYNNEI. V lost 2 bases to trimming and J lost 3 bases, with 2 bases between them. The CDR3 spells CASSEYYEQYF. For the CDR3, the DNA is TGTGCCAGCAGTGAATACTACGAGCAGTACTTC.

The chain combines TRBV7-9 with TRBJ2-1; 9 bases match TRBD2. The CDR3 runs to 15 residues. The junction had 4 bases not matched to a gene; V was cut back by 2 bases and J by 5 bases. Germline loops: CDR1 SEHNR, CDR2 FQNEAQ (reference sequence). CDR3 in amino acids: CASSLRTSVNNEQFF. The CDR3 nucleotides are TGTGCCAGCAGCTTACGGACTAGCGTCAACAATGAGCAGTTCTTC.

CDR3 sequence reads: CAGGDRADQPQHF. CDR3 DNA: TGTGCCGGGGGGGACAGGGCGGATCAGCCCCAGCATTTT. This chain joins TRBV30 and TRBJ1-5; 9 bases match TRBD1. The CDR3 sequence is 13 residues long. The germline CDR1 and CDR2 sequences are GTSNPN and SVGIG (reference sequence). V was pared by 8 bases and J by 5 bases, with 7 bases of the junction left unmatched.

J is TRBJ2-2 and V is TRBV30, with TRBD2 matching 10 bases. Trimming took 4 bases from V and 3 from J; bases not matched to a gene: 8. The CDR3 is made up of 16 amino acids. Germline V gives CDR1 GTSNPN, CDR2 SVGIG (reference sequence). The CDR3: CAWIGLAGAYTGELFF. Written as DNA, the CDR3 is TGTGCCTGGATCGGTCTAGCGGGAGCCTACACCGGGGAGCTGTTTTTT.

This clone has a handful of counts. The V gene is TRBV18, the J gene TRBJ1-6; 8 bases map to TRBD1. Germline CDR1 is KGHSH and CDR2 is LQKENI. Unmatched junction bases numbered 9, after V lost 2 bases and J lost 9 bases. There are 16 residues in the CDR3. DNA for the CDR3: TGTGCCAGCTCACCAGACAGGGGAAAAGGACCTTCACCCCTCCACTTT. It codes for CASSPDRGKGPSPLHF.